The 19 T cell receptor beta chains reported below all come from one sample, sequenced in a study of blood T cell repertoires in COVID-19. This table comes from immunoSEQ multiplex PCR, and its TCRdb copy is limited to in-frame clones, with some not included. This table holds more than 35,000 clones, around 77% found once. The sample comprised peripheral blood. Source of these receptors: a man older than 75 with active or convalescent COVID-19.

CDR3 residues: CASSLGLAGVGEQFF. The CDR3 bases are TGTGCCAGCAGCTTAGGATTAGCGGGGGTTGGTGAGCAGTTCTTC. J is TRBJ2-1 and V is TRBV7-9; TRBD2 agrees at 9 bases. This CDR3 region has 15 residues. V lost 1 base and J lost 9; bases outside the gene matches: 7. The V gene's germline CDR1 is SEHNR and CDR2 FQNEAQ (reference sequence).

The chain combines TRBV5-4 with TRBJ2-7; 10 bases agree with TRBD2. This CDR3 has 15 residues. Germline-derived CDR1 and CDR2 are SGHNT and YYREEE (reference sequence). Losses at the gene ends were 2 bases for V and 1 base for J; bases not matched to a gene: 3. In DNA, the CDR3 is TGTGCCAGCAGCTTAGCGGGGGGGCTTTCCTACGAGCAGTACTTC. The encoded protein is CASSLAGGLSYEQYF. The entire variable domain, with the rest obtained from reference TRBV5-4 and TRBJ2-7, is as follows: ETGVTQSPTHLIKTRGQQVTLRCSSQSGHNTVSWYQQALGQGPQFIFQYYREEENGRGNFPPRFSGLQFPNYSSELNVNALELDDSALYLCASSLAGGLSYEQYFGPGTRLTVT.

This rearrangement joins TRBV7-2 to TRBJ2-5; D remains unclear. From germline, CDR1 is SGHTA and CDR2 FQGNSA. The ends were cut back, 5 bases at V and 0 bases at J, with 10 bases in the middle. This CDR3 contains 14 residues. The CDR3 sequence is CASSLAGHQETQYF. The CDR3 nucleotides read TGTGCCAGCAGCCTGGCAGGCCACCAAGAGACCCAGTACTTC.

J is TRBJ1-2 and V is TRBV29-1; tentative D call: TRBD1 (5 bases). CDR1 and CDR2 from the germline V gene are SQVTM and ANQGSEA. The CDR3 spans 15 residues. The V end was cut by 6 bases, the J end by 4 bases, with 21 bases between. The CDR3 reads CSVPEGPGTRYGYTF. CDR3 nucleotide sequence: TGCAGCGTCCCAGAGGGCCCAGGGACTCGCTATGGCTACACCTTC.

This clone came up a few times. This chain links TRBV4-2 with TRBJ2-4; TRBD2 agrees at 7 bases. Germline CDR1 LGHNA, CDR2 YNFKEQ. Unmatched junction bases numbered 2, after V lost 0 bases and J lost 0 bases. This CDR3 region has 16 residues. The CDR3: CASSQDQRGAKNIQYF. The CDR3 DNA reads TGTGCCAGCAGCCAAGATCAGCGGGGAGCCAAAAACATTCAGTACTTC.

The chain joins TRBV27 to TRBJ2-1; D remains ambiguous. CDR3 length: 13 residues. Trimming pared 5 bases from V and 4 bases from J, leaving 9 bases between. CDR1 MNHEY and CDR2 SMNVEV come from the germline V gene (reference sequence). CDR3 region: CASSVGPYNEQFF. As DNA, the CDR3 is TGTGCCAGCAGTGTGGGCCCATACAATGAGCAGTTCTTC.

The chain uses TRBV14 and TRBJ1-4; TRBD1 agrees at 7 bases. CDR3 length equals 15 residues. V shed 1 base and J 8 bases; nucleotides not matched to a gene: 7. Per the germline V gene, CDR1 is SGHDN and CDR2 is FVKESK. The CDR3 sequence: CASSQARGRREKLFF. The CDR3 region has the DNA TGTGCCAGCAGCCAAGCAAGGGGGCGCAGGGAAAAACTGTTTTTT. The variable domain in full, with the rest retrieved from reference TRBV14 and TRBJ1-4, is EAGVTQFPSHSVIEKGQTVTLRCDPISGHDNLYWYRRVMGKEIKFLLHFVKESKQDESGMPNNRFLAERTGGTYSTLKVQPAELEDSGVYFCASSQARGRREKLFFGSGTQLSVL.

The V call is TRBV9, the J call TRBJ2-1, with D possibly TRBD1 on 6 matching bases. V was clipped by 4 bases and J by 0 bases, with 14 bases between them. Per the germline V gene, CDR1 is SGDLS and CDR2 is YYNGEE. The CDR3 has 16 residues. The CDR3 DNA reads as TGTGCCAGCAGCCCTTCCGGGGACACCTCCTACAATGAGCAGTTCTTC. It yields the protein CASSPSGDTSYNEQFF.

This clone has more than one count but fewer than ten. The chain recombines TRBV4-2 with TRBJ2-5; D is possibly TRBD1 (6 bases). Germline CDR1 reads LGHNA; CDR2 reads YNFKEQ. The CDR3 spans 14 residues. The V end was cut by 3 bases, the J end by 5 bases, with 13 bases between. This chain's CDR3 is CASSQTGSEETQYF. In DNA form, the CDR3 reads TGTGCCAGCAGCCAGACAGGTAGTGAGGAGACCCAGTACTTC.

The chain combines TRBV7-2 with TRBJ2-5, with TRBD2 identical over 13 bases. The length of the CDR3 is 16 residues. Germline-derived CDR1 and CDR2 are SGHTA and FQGNSA. V shed 4 bases, J shed 4 bases, and the junction held 6 bases outside the gene matches. CDR3 bases: TGTGCCAGCAGCTCCCCTGGGACTAGCGGGGTAGAGACCCAGTACTTC. It specifies CASSSPGTSGVETQYF. The variable domain in full, with the rest retrieved from reference TRBV7-2 and TRBJ2-5, is GAGVSQSPSNKVTEKGKDVELRCDPISGHTALYWYRQSLGQGLEFLIYFQGNSAPDKSGLPSDRFSAERTGGSVSTLTIQRTQQEDSAVYLCASSSPGTSGVETQYFGPGTRLLVL.

The gene calls are TRBV4-3 and TRBJ1-6, with 9 nucleotides matching TRBD1. Germline assignment: CDR1 LGHNA and CDR2 YSLEER. V lost 1 base to trimming and J lost 8 bases; unmatched junction nucleotides: 6. The CDR3 is 16 amino acids. The CDR3 sequence is CASSQGRGQGHSPLHF. CDR3 nucleotides: TGCGCCAGCAGCCAAGGGAGGGGACAGGGACATTCACCCCTCCACTTT.

The V call is TRBV7-9, the J call TRBJ1-2, with 7 bases aligning to TRBD1. Germline lookup yields CDR1 SEHNR and CDR2 FQNEAQ (reference sequence). V shed 4 bases and J 2 bases; nucleotides not matched to a gene: 4. The CDR3 covers 14 residues. The CDR3 spells CASSSSGQNYGYTF. The CDR3 nucleotides are TGTGCCAGCAGCTCGTCGGGACAGAACTATGGCTACACCTTC.

The chain is built from TRBV7-2 and TRBJ2-3, with a possible D match to TRBD2 (5 bases). The ends were cut back, 5 bases at V and 0 bases at J, with 15 bases in the middle. Germline-derived CDR1 and CDR2 are SGHTA and FQGNSA. This CDR3 has 16 amino acids. Written as DNA, the CDR3 is TGTGCCAGCAGCGCCGGGGTCAGTTATAGCACAGATACGCAGTATTTT. This sequence encodes CASSAGVSYSTDTQYF.

The J gene is TRBJ2-3, the V gene TRBV3-1 (or the pseudogene TRBV3-2); D is possibly TRBD1 (5 bases). V lost 7 bases and J lost 3, with 14 bases in between. The CDR3 is made up of 14 amino acids. CDR1 is LGHDT, CDR2 YNNKEL, per germline (reference sequence). In DNA, the CDR3 is TGTGCCAGCACCCCGAGTGCAGGGACAGATACGCAGTATTTT. It is translated as CASTPSAGTDTQYF.

This clone has just one count. CDR3 DNA: TGTGCCAGTAGTATAGATTATGGACAGGGGGCGCCCTTTGTGACAGATACGCAGTATTTT. It codes for CASSIDYGQGAPFVTDTQYF. The rearrangement links TRBV19 to TRBJ2-3, with 11 bases lining up with TRBD1. Germline V gives CDR1 LNHDA, CDR2 SQIVND (reference sequence). With 0 bases clipped from V and 3 bases from J, the junction kept 14 bases outside the gene matches. CDR3 size: 20 residues. Filled out from reference TRBV19 and TRBJ2-3, the complete variable domain reads DGGITQSPKYLFRKEGQNVTLSCEQNLNHDAMYWYRQDPGQGLRLIYYSQIVNDFQKGDIAEGYSVSREKKESFPLTVTSAQKNPTAFYLCASSIDYGQGAPFVTDTQYFGPGTRLTVL.

The chain uses TRBV18 and TRBJ2-2, with TRBD2 matching over 11 bases. The CDR3 loop spans 18 amino acids. The junction had 10 bases not matched to a gene; V was cut back by 2 bases and J by 5 bases. Germline CDR1 is KGHSH and CDR2 is LQKENI. The chain's CDR3 is CASSPTTPGLAVTGELFF. Here the CDR3 DNA reads TGTGCCAGCTCACCAACAACTCCGGGACTAGCGGTAACCGGGGAGCTGTTTTTT.

The chain is built from TRBV7-2 and TRBJ2-1, with D possibly being TRBD2 (6 bases). The CDR3 covers 16 residues. The germline gives CDR1 SGHTA, CDR2 FQGNSA. The V end was cut by 5 bases, the J end by 7 bases, with 21 bases between. The CDR3 nucleotides are TGTGCCAGCAGCCCTCGGCGGGGCACTACTGGGAATGAGCAGTTCTTC. Its protein product is CASSPRRGTTGNEQFF.

The chain has TRBV18 and TRBJ2-3; D gene unclear. Germline V gene data show CDR1 as KGHSH and CDR2 as LQKENI. The CDR3 runs to 13 residues. The V and J ends lost 1 base and 5 bases respectively, with 7 bases between them. DNA of the CDR3: TGTGCCAGCTCACCACTCCGGAGAGATACGCAGTATTTT. This encodes CASSPLRRDTQYF.

V usage is TRBV6-6 and J usage is TRBJ1-1; tentatively, D is TRBD1 (5 bases). This CDR3 has 13 residues. Germline V gene sequence: CDR1 MNHNY, CDR2 SVGAGI (reference sequence). The V and J ends lost 4 bases and 4 bases respectively, with 10 bases between them. The CDR3 region is CASSFGAGTEAFF. The DNA for the CDR3 is TGTGCCAGCAGTTTTGGGGCTGGCACTGAAGCTTTCTTT.